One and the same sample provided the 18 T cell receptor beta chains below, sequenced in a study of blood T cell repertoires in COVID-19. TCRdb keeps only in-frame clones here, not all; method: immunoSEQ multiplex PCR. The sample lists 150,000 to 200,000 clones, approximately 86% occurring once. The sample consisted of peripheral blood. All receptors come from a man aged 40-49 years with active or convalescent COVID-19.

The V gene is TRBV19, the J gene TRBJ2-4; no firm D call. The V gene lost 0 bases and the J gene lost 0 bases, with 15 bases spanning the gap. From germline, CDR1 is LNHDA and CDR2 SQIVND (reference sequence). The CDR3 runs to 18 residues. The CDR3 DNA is TGTGCCAGTAGTATAGATTTAATGCAACTCCTAGCCAAAAACATTCAGTACTTC. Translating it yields CASSIDLMQLLAKNIQYF. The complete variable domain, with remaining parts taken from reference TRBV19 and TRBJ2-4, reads DGGITQSPKYLFRKEGQNVTLSCEQNLNHDAMYWYRQDPGQGLRLIYYSQIVNDFQKGDIAEGYSVSREKKESFPLTVTSAQKNPTAFYLCASSIDLMQLLAKNIQYFGAGTRLSVL.

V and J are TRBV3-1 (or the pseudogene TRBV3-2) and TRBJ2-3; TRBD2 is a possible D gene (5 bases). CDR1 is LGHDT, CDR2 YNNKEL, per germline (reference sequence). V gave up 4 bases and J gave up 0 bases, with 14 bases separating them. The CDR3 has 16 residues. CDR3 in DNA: TGTGCCAGCAGCCTATGGACTGGAACAAGCACAGATACGCAGTATTTT. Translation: CASSLWTGTSTDTQYF.

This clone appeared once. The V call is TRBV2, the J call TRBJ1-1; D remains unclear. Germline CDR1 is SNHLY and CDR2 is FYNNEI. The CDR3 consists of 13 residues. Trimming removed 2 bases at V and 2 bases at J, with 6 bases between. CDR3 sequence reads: CASSEPENTEAFF. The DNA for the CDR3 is TGTGCCAGCAGTGAACCAGAAAACACTGAAGCTTTCTTT.

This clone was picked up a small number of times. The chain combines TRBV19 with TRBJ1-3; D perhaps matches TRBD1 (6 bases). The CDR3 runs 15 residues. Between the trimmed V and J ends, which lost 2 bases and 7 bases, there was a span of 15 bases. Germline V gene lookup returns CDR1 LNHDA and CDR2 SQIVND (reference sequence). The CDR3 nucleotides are TGTGCCAGTAGTATAAACGGGCAGGGGACCAACACCATATATTTT. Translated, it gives CASSINGQGTNTIYF.

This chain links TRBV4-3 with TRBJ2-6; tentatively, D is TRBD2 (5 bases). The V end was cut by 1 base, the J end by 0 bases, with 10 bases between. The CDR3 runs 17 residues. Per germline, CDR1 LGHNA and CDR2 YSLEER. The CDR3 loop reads CASSQVRDSSGANVLTF. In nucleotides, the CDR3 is TGCGCCAGCAGCCAAGTCCGGGATTCCTCTGGGGCCAACGTCCTGACTTTC.

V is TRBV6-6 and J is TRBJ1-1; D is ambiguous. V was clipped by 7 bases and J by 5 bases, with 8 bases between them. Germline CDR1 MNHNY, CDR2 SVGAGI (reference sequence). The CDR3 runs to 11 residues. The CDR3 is CASMIRTEAFF. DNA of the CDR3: TGTGCCAGCATGATTCGGACTGAAGCTTTCTTT.

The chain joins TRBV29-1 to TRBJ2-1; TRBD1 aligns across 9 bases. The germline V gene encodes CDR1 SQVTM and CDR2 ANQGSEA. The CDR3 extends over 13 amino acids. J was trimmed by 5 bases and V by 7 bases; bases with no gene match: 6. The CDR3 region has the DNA TGCAGCGCCGGGACAGGGACCCACAATGAGCAGTTCTTC. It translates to CSAGTGTHNEQFF.

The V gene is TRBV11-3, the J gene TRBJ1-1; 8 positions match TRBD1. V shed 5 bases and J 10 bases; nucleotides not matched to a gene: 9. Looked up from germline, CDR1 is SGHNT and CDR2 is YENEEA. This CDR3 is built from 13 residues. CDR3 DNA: TGTGCCAGCAGCCCGGATGGACAGGGACGAGCTTTCTTT. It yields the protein CASSPDGQGRAFF.

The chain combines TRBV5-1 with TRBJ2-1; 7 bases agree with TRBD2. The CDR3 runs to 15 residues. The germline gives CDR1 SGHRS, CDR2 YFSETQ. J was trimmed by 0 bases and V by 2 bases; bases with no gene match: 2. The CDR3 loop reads CASSFGGGSYNEQFF. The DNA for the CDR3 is TGCGCCAGCAGCTTCGGCGGGGGCTCCTACAATGAGCAGTTCTTC.

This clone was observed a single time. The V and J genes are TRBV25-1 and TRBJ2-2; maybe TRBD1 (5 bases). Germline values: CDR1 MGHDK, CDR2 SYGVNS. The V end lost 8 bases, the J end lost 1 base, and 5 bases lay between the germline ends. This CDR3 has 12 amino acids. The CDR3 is CASQGNTGELFF. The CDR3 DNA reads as TGTGCCAGCCAGGGGAACACCGGGGAGCTGTTTTTT. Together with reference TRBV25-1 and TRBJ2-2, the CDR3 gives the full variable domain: EADIYQTPRYLVIGTGKKITLECSQTMGHDKMYWYQQDPGMELHLIHYSYGVNSTEKGDLSSESTVSRIRTEHFPLTLESARPSHTSQYLCASQGNTGELFFGEGSRLTVL.

The CDR3 nucleotides are TGCGCCAGCAGTCGAGACCGGAGCGGTACTAATGAAAAACTGTTTTTT. It specifies CASSRDRSGTNEKLFF. The rearrangement uses TRBV10-1 and TRBJ1-4; D unclear. CDR3 size: 16 residues. Germline CDR1 is WNHNN and CDR2 is SYGVQD (reference sequence). Trimming shortened V by 5 bases and J by 2 bases, and 15 bases separated the two germline ends.

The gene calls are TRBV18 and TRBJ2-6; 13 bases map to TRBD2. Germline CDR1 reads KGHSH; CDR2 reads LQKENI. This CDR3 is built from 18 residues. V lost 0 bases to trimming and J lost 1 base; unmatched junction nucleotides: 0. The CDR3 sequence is CASSPPGLAGSGANVLTF. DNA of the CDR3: TGTGCCAGCTCACCACCGGGACTAGCGGGATCTGGGGCCAACGTCCTGACTTTC.

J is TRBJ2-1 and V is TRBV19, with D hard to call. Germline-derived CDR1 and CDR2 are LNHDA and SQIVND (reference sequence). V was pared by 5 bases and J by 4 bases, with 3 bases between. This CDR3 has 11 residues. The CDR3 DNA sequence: TGTGCCAGTAGTGCGTACAATGAGCAGTTCTTC. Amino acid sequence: CASSAYNEQFF. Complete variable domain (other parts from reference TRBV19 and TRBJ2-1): DGGITQSPKYLFRKEGQNVTLSCEQNLNHDAMYWYRQDPGQGLRLIYYSQIVNDFQKGDIAEGYSVSREKKESFPLTVTSAQKNPTAFYLCASSAYNEQFFGPGTRLTVL.

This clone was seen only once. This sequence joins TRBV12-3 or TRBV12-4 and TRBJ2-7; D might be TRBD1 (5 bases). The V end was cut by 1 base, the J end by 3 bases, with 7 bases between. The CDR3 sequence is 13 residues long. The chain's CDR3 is CASSLDQGYEQYF. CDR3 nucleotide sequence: TGTGCCAGCAGTTTAGATCAGGGCTACGAGCAGTACTTC.

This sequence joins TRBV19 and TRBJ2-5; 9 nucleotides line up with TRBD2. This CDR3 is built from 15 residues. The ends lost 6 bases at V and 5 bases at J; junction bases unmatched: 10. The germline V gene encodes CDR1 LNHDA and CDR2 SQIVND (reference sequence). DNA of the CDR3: TGTGCCAGTAGCCTCGGGGATAGCGGGGGTGAGACCCAGTACTTC. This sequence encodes CASSLGDSGGETQYF.

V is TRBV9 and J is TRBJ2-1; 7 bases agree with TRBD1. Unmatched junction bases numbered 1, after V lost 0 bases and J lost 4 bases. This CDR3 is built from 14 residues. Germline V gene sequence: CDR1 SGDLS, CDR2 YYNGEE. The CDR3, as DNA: TGTGCCAGCAGCGTAGGGGACAGTTACAATGAGCAGTTCTTC. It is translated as CASSVGDSYNEQFF.

The CDR3 bases are TGTGCCAGCAGTACCGATCAGGGGGGCCGCAATCAGCCCCAGCATTTT. The encoded protein is CASSTDQGGRNQPQHF. The chain joins TRBV28 to TRBJ1-5; 7 nucleotides align to TRBD1. The CDR3 consists of 16 residues. Looked up from germline, CDR1 is MDHEN and CDR2 is SYDVKM. V trimming: 5 bases; J trimming: 2 bases; junction bases outside the gene matches: 9.

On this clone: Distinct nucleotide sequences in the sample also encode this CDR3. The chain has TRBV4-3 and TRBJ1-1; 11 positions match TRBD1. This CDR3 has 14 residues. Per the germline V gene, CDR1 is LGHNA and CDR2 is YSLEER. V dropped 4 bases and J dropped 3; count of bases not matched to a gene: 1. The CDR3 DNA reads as TGCGCCAGCAGCCCGGGACAGGGGGACACTGAAGCTTTCTTT. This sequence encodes CASSPGQGDTEAFF.